The 29 T cell receptor beta chains below come from one sample, sequenced in a study of neurological immune-mediated disorders. TCRdb passed the 5' RACE reads through MiXCR, listing each CDR3 protein once. The sample includes around 64,000 distinct CDR3 sequences, 2.5% to 4% of them seen just once. Input material: PBMCs. The receptors originated from a woman in her forties or fifties with multiple sclerosis.

This clonotype was recorded at least ten times. The chain uses TRBV9 and TRBJ2-2, with 7 bases fitting TRBD1. The CDR3 extends over 16 amino acids. Per germline, CDR1 SGDLS and CDR2 YYNGEE. The J segment lost 6 bases and the V segment lost 4 bases, leaving 12 bases of the junction unmatched. The CDR3 bases are TGTGCCAGCAGCTCATTGACAGGGTTTACTTCCGGGGAGCTGTTTTTT. Its translation: CASSSLTGFTSGELFF.

This clonotype was counted ten times or more. The chain has TRBV12-3 or TRBV12-4 and TRBJ1-5; TRBD1 might be the D (5 bases). Between the trimmed V and J ends, which lost 6 bases and 3 bases, there was a span of 12 bases. This CDR3 spans 14 amino acids. The CDR3 coding sequence is TGTGCCAGCAGGGTGGGGACCGCCAATCAGCCCCAGCATTTT. Its translation: CASRVGTANQPQHF.

This clonotype showed up many times. The V call is TRBV9, the J call TRBJ2-7; TRBD2 matches at 8 bases. The J segment lost 3 bases and the V segment lost 0 bases, leaving 8 bases of the junction unmatched. Germline CDR1 SGDLS, CDR2 YYNGEE. CDR3 length: 16 residues. The CDR3 bases are TGTGCCAGCAGCGTAGGGGGCGCGGGAGGCCTCTACGAGCAGTACTTC. Its translation: CASSVGGAGGLYEQYF.

This clonotype was counted at least ten times. The V and J genes are TRBV5-1 and TRBJ2-7, with D maybe TRBD2 (6 bases). The germline CDR1 and CDR2 sequences are SGHRS and YFSETQ. The CDR3 totals 14 residues. Trimming stripped 2 bases from V and 4 bases from J, with 13 bases between. CDR3 sequence (DNA): TGCGCCAGCAGCTTTTCGGGAGACCGATACGAGCAGTACTTC. Its translation: CASSFSGDRYEQYF.

This clonotype was seen ten or more times. The V and J genes are TRBV20-1 and TRBJ2-2, with D possibly TRBD1 on 6 matching bases. CDR1 and CDR2 (germline): DFQATT, SNEGSKA (reference sequence). The CDR3 has 11 residues. Deletions cut 5 bases from V and 6 bases from J, with 7 bases between. The CDR3 here is CSAEGAGELFF. The CDR3 nucleotides are TGCAGTGCTGAGGGGGCCGGGGAGCTGTTTTTT.

This clonotype was detected ten times or more. This rearrangement joins TRBV20-1 to TRBJ2-3, with TRBD2 matching over 14 bases. The V gene's germline CDR1 is DFQATT and CDR2 SNEGSKA (reference sequence). CDR3 length: 16 residues. V lost 6 bases, J lost 2 bases, and 7 bases stayed unmatched. CDR3 sequence: CSAGGGLAGATDTQYF. In DNA form, the CDR3 reads TGCAGTGCCGGGGGGGGACTAGCGGGAGCCACAGATACGCAGTATTTT.

The chain carries TRBV20-1 and TRBJ1-3, with TRBD1 as a possible D gene (5 bases). The CDR3 spans 12 residues. Germline V gene sequence: CDR1 DFQATT, CDR2 SNEGSKA (reference sequence). Trimming stripped 7 bases from V and 12 bases from J, with 19 bases between. CDR3 in DNA: TGCAGTGGGGAGGGGACCGGAAAAAACATATATTTT. Translation gives CSGEGTGKNIYF.

There are a few counts of this clonotype. This may arise from a read error, as a much more abundant clone is one base away. The chain uses TRBV20-1 and TRBJ2-3; maybe TRBD1 (6 bases). In germline, CDR1 is DFQATT, CDR2 SNEGSKA (reference sequence). The CDR3 length is 12 residues. Here the CDR3 DNA reads TGCAGTGTTAGAACCCGGGACAATAAGCAGTATTTT. Its translation: CSVRTRDNKQYF.

This clonotype has a count of ten or more. This chain uses TRBV5-1 with TRBJ2-7, with 7 bases matching TRBD1. J was trimmed by 2 bases and V by 0 bases; bases with no gene match: 5. CDR3 length equals 15 residues. Per germline, CDR1 SGHRS and CDR2 YFSETQ. CDR3 amino acids: CASSLVSGGTYEQYF. In nucleotides, the CDR3 is TGCGCCAGCAGCTTGGTGTCAGGGGGAACCTACGAGCAGTACTTC.

This clonotype came up many times. The rearrangement joins TRBV20-1 to TRBJ2-5; TRBD2 matches at 8 bases. The CDR3 is 16 residues long. Germline assignment: CDR1 DFQATT and CDR2 SNEGSKA (reference sequence). Unmatched junction bases numbered 14, after V lost 3 bases and J lost 5 bases. In DNA, the CDR3 is TGCAGTGCTAGTAAAGCCGGGACTAGTGGAACTGAGACCCAGTACTTC. Its translation is CSASKAGTSGTETQYF.

Regarding this clonotype: One end of the junction varies from germline; a read error may be responsible. The V and J genes are TRBV6-6 and TRBJ1-6, with TRBD1 identical over 11 bases. Germline CDR1 MNHNY, CDR2 SVGAGI (reference sequence). The CDR3 consists of 19 residues. CDR3 residues: CASSYSSGTGGYTNSTLNF. CDR3 nucleotide sequence: TGTGCCAGCAGTTACTCCTCCGGGACAGGGGGATATACTAATTCAACCCTCAACTTT.

This clonotype occurred a few times. Compared with germline, one end of the junction differs, possibly owing to a read error. The gene calls are TRBV20-1 and TRBJ1-6, with D tentatively TRBD1 (6 bases). The CDR3 totals 15 residues. The germline V gene has CDR1 DFQATT and CDR2 SNEGSKA (reference sequence). DNA of the CDR3: TGCAGTGCTAGAGATCAGGGGAGGGAAAATTCAACCCTCAACTTT. This sequence encodes CSARDQGRENSTLNF.

This clonotype was picked up many times. The CDR3 DNA is TGTGCCAGCAGTCAGACAGGGGAAAGGTGGTATGGCTACACCTTC. Translation: CASSQTGERWYGYTF. The rearrangement links TRBV7-2 to TRBJ1-2, with 8 bases that match TRBD1. The CDR3 consists of 15 residues. Germline V lookup: CDR1 SGHTA, CDR2 FQGNSA. Trimming cost V 6 bases and J 5 bases; bases outside gene matches: 11.

This clonotype has more than one count but fewer than ten. Possible read error: a much larger clone is one base away. CDR3 loop: CDSTDRIGEQYF. As DNA, the CDR3 is TGCGACAGCACAGACAGGATCGGCGAGCAGTACTTC. This sequence joins TRBV5-1 and TRBJ2-7, with a tentative D call TRBD1 (6 bases). Germline values: CDR1 SGHRS, CDR2 YFSETQ. The CDR3 loop spans 12 amino acids.

This clonotype was observed many times. V is TRBV4-2 and J is TRBJ1-2; D may be TRBD1 (5 bases). Trimming shortened V by 1 base and J by 2 bases, and 8 bases separated the two germline ends. The CDR3 runs to 14 residues. Germline values: CDR1 LGHNA, CDR2 YNFKEQ. CDR3: CASSQVSGNYGYTF. In nucleotides, the CDR3 is TGTGCCAGCAGCCAAGTTTCAGGGAACTATGGCTACACCTTC.

This clonotype was recorded many times. The chain uses TRBV6-1 and TRBJ1-5; D is unclear. The CDR3 spans 14 residues. Trimming shortened V by 1 base and J by 5 bases, and 9 bases separated the two germline ends. In germline, CDR1 is MNHNS, CDR2 SASEGT. The CDR3 nucleotides are TGTGCCAGCAGTGAAGGGGTCCTTTATCAGCCCCAGCATTTT. It is translated as CASSEGVLYQPQHF.

Only a few counts were recorded for this clonotype. This chain uses TRBV6-1 with TRBJ1-4; D is ambiguous. This CDR3 contains 18 residues. Trimming shortened V by 5 bases and J by 0 bases, and 19 bases separated the two germline ends. Germline V gene data show CDR1 as MNHNS and CDR2 as SASEGT. The CDR3 region has the DNA TGTGCCAGCAGTACGAGTCAAGAATACTCCGCAACTAATGAAAAACTGTTTTTT. It translates to CASSTSQEYSATNEKLFF.

This clonotype was detected ten times or more. The rearrangement uses TRBV20-1 and TRBJ2-5; 9 nucleotides match TRBD2. Germline V CDR1 and CDR2: DFQATT, SNEGSKA (reference sequence). This CDR3 contains 13 residues. V lost 5 bases to trimming and J lost 5 bases; unmatched junction nucleotides: 6. The CDR3 here is CSAPGTSKETQYF. CDR3 bases: TGCAGTGCTCCCGGGACTAGCAAGGAGACCCAGTACTTC.

This clonotype was seen at least ten times. The J gene is TRBJ2-3, the V gene TRBV11-2; D gene uncertain. V dropped 10 bases and J dropped 2 bases, with 7 bases sitting between them. This CDR3 contains 11 residues. Germline V lookup: CDR1 SGHAT, CDR2 FQNNGV. The CDR3 loop reads CATIHTDTQYF. The CDR3 coding sequence is TGTGCCACTATCCACACAGATACGCAGTATTTT.

This clonotype was counted at least ten times. The chain links TRBV7-2 to TRBJ2-2; D gene ambiguous. V lost 5 bases and J lost 1, with 11 bases in between. From germline, CDR1 is SGHTA and CDR2 FQGNSA. CDR3 length: 15 amino acids. The CDR3 loop is CASSPVLGNTGELFF. The CDR3 DNA reads as TGTGCCAGCAGCCCTGTCCTGGGGAACACCGGGGAGCTGTTTTTT.

At least ten counts were recorded for this clonotype. This chain's CDR3 is CSVGTGIETQYF. CDR3 in DNA: TGCAGCGTTGGGACAGGGATCGAGACCCAGTACTTC. This chain links TRBV29-1 with TRBJ2-5; 8 bases match TRBD1. Germline V CDR1 and CDR2: SQVTM, ANQGSEA. The CDR3 runs to 12 residues. The J segment lost 5 bases and the V segment lost 4 bases, leaving 3 bases of the junction unmatched.

This clonotype has ten or more counts. The genes are TRBV20-1 and TRBJ1-3; D gene ambiguous. Trimming removed 6 bases at V and 3 bases at J, with 9 bases between. This CDR3 is built from 12 residues. Germline values: CDR1 DFQATT, CDR2 SNEGSKA (reference sequence). The CDR3 sequence is CSASIGGNTIYF. The DNA of the CDR3 is TGCAGTGCATCGATCGGTGGAAACACCATATATTTT.

This clonotype was detected many times. The chain links TRBV6-1 to TRBJ2-1; 8 bases map to TRBD1. The V and J ends lost 6 bases and 3 bases, in that order; junction bases with no gene match: 7. In germline, CDR1 is MNHNS, CDR2 SASEGT. This CDR3 spans 15 amino acids. As DNA, the CDR3 is TGTGCCAGCAGCGCGGGACAGGAAAACTACAATGAGCAGTTCTTC. This gives the protein CASSAGQENYNEQFF.

The table lists this clonotype with many counts. The chain joins TRBV7-2 to TRBJ2-7; D tentatively fits TRBD1 or TRBD2 (5 bases each). The germline V gene encodes CDR1 SGHTA and CDR2 FQGNSA. The CDR3 consists of 15 residues. Trimming removed 1 base at V and 3 bases at J, with 13 bases between. The DNA of the CDR3 is TGTGCCAGCAGCTTAGATGGGGGATTCTACTACGAGCAGTACTTC. It encodes CASSLDGGFYYEQYF. The full variable domain, with the rest looked up from reference TRBV7-2 and TRBJ2-7, is GAGVSQSPSNKVTEKGKDVELRCDPISGHTALYWYRQSLGQGLEFLIYFQGNSAPDKSGLPSDRFSAERTGGSVSTLTIQRTQQEDSAVYLCASSLDGGFYYEQYFGPGTRLTVT.

This clonotype was found many times. The gene calls are TRBV20-1 and TRBJ1-5; D may be TRBD1 (5 bases). The CDR3 covers 15 residues. Deletions cut 3 bases from V and 3 bases from J, with 15 bases between. The germline V gene encodes CDR1 DFQATT and CDR2 SNEGSKA (reference sequence). CDR3 region: CSASIMGGNNQPQHF. The DNA for the CDR3 is TGCAGTGCTAGCATCATGGGGGGAAACAATCAGCCCCAGCATTTT.

This clonotype was recorded at least ten times. The chain employs TRBV20-1 and TRBJ1-3; maybe TRBD1 (6 bases). CDR3 length: 14 residues. The V and J ends lost 5 bases and 0 bases respectively, with 11 bases between them. The germline V gene encodes CDR1 DFQATT and CDR2 SNEGSKA (reference sequence). The CDR3 region is CSAQDRLSGNTIYF. The CDR3 bases are TGCAGTGCTCAGGACAGACTCTCTGGAAACACCATATATTTT.

This clonotype was detected many times. The rearrangement joins TRBV7-2 to TRBJ1-5, with 8 bases fitting TRBD1. There are 13 residues in the CDR3. J gave up 9 bases and V 5 bases, and 6 bases lay outside the gene matches. The V gene's germline CDR1 is SGHTA and CDR2 FQGNSA. CDR3: CASSQGQARPQHF. The CDR3 DNA reads TGTGCCAGCAGCCAGGGACAGGCCCGGCCCCAGCATTTT.

This clonotype was seen at least ten times. V and J are TRBV5-1 and TRBJ2-2; TRBD1 agrees at 9 bases. Losses at the gene ends were 4 bases for V and 4 bases for J; bases not matched to a gene: 8. This CDR3 has 16 amino acids. Germline V lookup: CDR1 SGHRS, CDR2 YFSETQ. CDR3 in amino acids: CASSPGRQGVTGELFF. For the CDR3, the DNA is TGCGCCAGCAGCCCCGGACGACAGGGGGTCACCGGGGAGCTGTTTTTT. The complete variable domain, with remaining parts taken from reference TRBV5-1 and TRBJ2-2, reads KAGVTQTPRYLIKTRGQQVTLSCSPISGHRSVSWYQQTPGQGLQFLFEYFSETQRNKGNFPGRFSGRQFSNSRSEMNVSTLELGDSALYLCASSPGRQGVTGELFFGEGSRLTVL.

Many counts were recorded for this clonotype. V and J are TRBV4-3 and TRBJ2-1; 9 nucleotides match TRBD2. CDR3 length equals 15 residues. V lost 4 bases, J lost 3 bases, and 4 bases stayed unmatched. The germline V gene encodes CDR1 LGHNA and CDR2 YSLEER. CDR3 region: CASSRGLAYYNEQFF. CDR3 sequence (DNA): TGCGCCAGCAGCCGCGGACTAGCGTACTACAATGAGCAGTTCTTC.